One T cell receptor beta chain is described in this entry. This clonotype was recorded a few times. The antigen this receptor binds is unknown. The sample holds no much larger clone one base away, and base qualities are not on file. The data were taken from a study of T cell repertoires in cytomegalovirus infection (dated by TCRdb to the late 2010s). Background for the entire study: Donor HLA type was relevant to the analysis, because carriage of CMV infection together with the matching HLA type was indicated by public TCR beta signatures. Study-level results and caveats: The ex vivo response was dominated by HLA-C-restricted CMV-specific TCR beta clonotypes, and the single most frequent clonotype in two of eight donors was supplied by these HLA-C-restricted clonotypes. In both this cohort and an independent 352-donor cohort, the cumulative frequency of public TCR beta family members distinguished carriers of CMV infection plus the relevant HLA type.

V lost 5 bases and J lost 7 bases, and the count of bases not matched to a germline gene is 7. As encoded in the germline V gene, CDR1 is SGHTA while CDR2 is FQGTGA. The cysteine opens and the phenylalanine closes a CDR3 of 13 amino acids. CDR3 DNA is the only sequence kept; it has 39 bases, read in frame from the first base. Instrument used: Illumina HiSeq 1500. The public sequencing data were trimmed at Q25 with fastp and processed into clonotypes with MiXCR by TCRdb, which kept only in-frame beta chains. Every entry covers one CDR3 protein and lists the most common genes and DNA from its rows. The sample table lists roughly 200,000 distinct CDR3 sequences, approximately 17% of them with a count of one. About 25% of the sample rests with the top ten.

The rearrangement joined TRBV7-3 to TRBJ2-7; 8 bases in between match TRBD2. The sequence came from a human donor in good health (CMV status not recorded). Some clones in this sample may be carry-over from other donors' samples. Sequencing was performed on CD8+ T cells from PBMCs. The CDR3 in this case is CASSPGTRSEQYF. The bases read TGTGCCAGCAGCCCCGGGACTAGAAGTGAGCAGTACTTC.